Here is one T cell receptor beta chain with its context. This clonotype was recorded many times. It has no known antigen specificity. Per-nucleotide qualities are absent, and no much larger clonotype sits a single base away. The sequencer listed for this sample is Illumina NovaSeq 6000. cDNA libraries for TCRalpha and TCRbeta were prepared by 5'RACE using constant-segment primers, with sample barcodes and unique molecular identifiers added. Trizol reagent was used to extract RNA from every sample. Library amplification was performed in two PCR steps, and a second sample barcode and Illumina TruSeq adapters were introduced in the second step. Sequencing of the libraries was done on an Illumina NovaSeq, producing 2 x 150 bp paired-end reads. The study's own analysis went as follows. The reads were demultiplexed and collapsed into UMI-guided consensus sequences using migec v1.2.7. Using mixcr v2.1.11, UMI consensuses were aligned to TRA and TRB V and J templates and then assembled into clonotypes. A clonotype was counted as expanded or contracted only when both edgeR and NoisET called the clonotype significant, with the noise models trained on biological replicates. For edgeR calls, the cutoffs were a false discovery rate-adjusted p below 0.01 and a log2 fold-change threshold of 1. PCA with hierarchical clustering of max-normalized trajectories of the 1000 most abundant clonotypes was used as exploratory dynamics analysis. The CD4 or CD8 phenotype of responding clones was assigned using the separately sequenced CD4+ and CD8+ repertoires. TCRdb ran its own pipeline on the public reads, namely fastp trimming at Q25 and MiXCR clone calling, and kept in-frame beta chains. Every entry covers one CDR3 protein and lists the most common genes and DNA from its rows. The V and J calls were determined by TCRdb, not by the authors. This sample lists about 47,000 distinct CDR3 sequences; approximately 9.6% were detected once. The top ten hold approximately 12% of the sample.

Ficoll-Paque density gradient centrifugation was the method used to isolate PBMCs. The record originates from a study of T-cell memory formation after mild COVID-19 (dated by TCRdb to 2020 to 2022). Notes on the research overall: TCR sequence clusters from the two donors were found to be largely donor specific. Longitudinal TCRalpha and TCRbeta repertoire sequencing tracked T-cell clones expanding and contracting after mild COVID-19 in a couple of donors. The cohort was made up of two young adult volunteers, one female and one male, who were previously healthy. Broad study findings and their caveats: The detection of some responding clones in pre-infection memory suggests that pre-existing cross-reactive memory T cells joined the SARS-CoV-2 response. SARS-CoV-2 specificity of the second-wave clones peaking on day 37 was not confirmed. The study included only a couple of mild cases, and larger cohorts that include severe cases with pre-infection samples were judged to be necessary. Contracting CD4+ clones were found mainly in CM and EM memory subsets, while CD8+ clones were enriched in EMRA. Balanced CD4/CD8 phenotypes were observed for clones contracting from day 15 to 85, whereas a bias towards CD4+ was observed for a second wave of clones expanding from day 15 to 37.

CDR1 SGDLS and CDR2 YYNGEE are derived from the germline V gene. Its CDR3 holds 15 amino acids, cysteine through phenylalanine. Kept here is only the CDR3 DNA, which spans 45 bases and is read in frame from base 1. V loses 0 bases at its end and J loses 10 bases; junction bases beyond the gene matches: 6. The source material was PBMCs or a T cell subset sorted from them (not recorded which). The chain is made from TRBV9 and TRBJ2-1, and 11 bases in between align with TRBD2. The sequence was collected from an adult woman who had mild COVID-19 (a few samples of this study predate the infection). The sample titles of this study are shuffled in the database, so cell type and time point are left out; the donor was told from shared clones. The DNA is as follows: TGTGCCAGCAGCGTAGGGGCTAGCGGGAGGATCGAGCAGTTCTTC. Its amino acids are CASSVGASGRIEQFF.